This record concerns one TCR beta chain sequence. Its antigen remains unknown. The data belong to a study of shared clonotypes between healthy human individuals. Overall study findings and caveats: The sole specimen, blood, was sampled, and tissue repertoires likely differ.

Trimming pared 6 bases from V and 4 bases from J, leaving 10 bases between. CDR1 is SNHLY, CDR2 FYNNEI, per germline. This CDR3 has 12 residues. Assay: immunoSEQ multiplex PCR; the TCRdb copy retains only in-frame clones and omits some. The repertoire includes 2,500,000 or so clones, under 95% of them detected once, and 0.3% to 0.45% sits in the top ten. The sequencing sample was made of naive CD4+ T cells from PBMCs. Subset of the sample: CD45RA+ positively selected. The rearrangement links TRBV2 to TRBJ2-7, with D possibly TRBD2 on 5 matching bases. The clonotype was recovered from a man younger than 35 in good health. Some clones in this sample may be carry-over from other donors' samples. The CDR3: CASREVSYEQYF. In DNA form, the CDR3 reads TGTGCCAGCAGGGAGGTTAGTTACGAGCAGTACTTC. Filled out from reference TRBV2 and TRBJ2-7, the complete variable domain reads EPEVTQTPSHQVTQMGQEVILRCVPISNHLYFYWYRQILGQKVEFLVSFYNNEISEKSEIFDDQFSVERPDGSNFTLKIRSTKLEDSAMYFCASREVSYEQYFGPGTRLTVT.